This T cell receptor (beta chain) was identified during a study of graft-versus-host responses after intestinal transplantation. Turning to this clone: The antigen is not known.

Using immunoSEQ multiplex PCR, the repertoire was profiled, and TCRdb retains in-frame clones only, with some absent. The data contain more than 75,000 clones, 91% of them singletons. With 0 bases removed from V and 4 bases from J, the gap between germline ends came to 9 bases. From germline, CDR1 is GTSNPN and CDR2 SVGIG (reference sequence). The CDR3 contains 13 residues. The TCR comes from a human donor who was the organ donor for an intestinal transplant. Sequencing was performed on unstimulated CD4+ T cells sorted from spleen or lymph node cells, taken before transplant. This rearrangement joins TRBV30 to TRBJ1-2, with D unclear. The CDR3: CAWSVIGPYGYTF. The CDR3 DNA reads as TGTGCCTGGAGTGTAATTGGGCCCTATGGCTACACCTTC.